What follows are 23 T cell receptor beta chains derived from one specimen sequenced in a study of T cells expressing NK-cell markers (dated by TCRdb to about 2020). Receptors were amplified or captured by 5' RACE. The sequencing machine was an Illumina HiSeq 2000. Once TCRdb had reprocessed the reads, it stored one entry per CDR3 protein sequence and supplied no DNA. This sample's listing comprises 550,000 to 600,000 distinct CDR3 sequences. The top ten clones comprise 3% to 4.5% of the sample. Sequenced material: blood T cells: a sorted CD56 or NKG2C T cell subset, CD4+ or CD8+ T cells, or bulk PBMC T cells (not recorded which). These receptor sequences come from a man younger than 35 in good health. Donor details come from another sample of the same person, matched by shared clones.

J is TRBJ1-1 and V is TRBV28; TCRdb outputs TRBD1, but without DNA this stays unchecked. The CDR3 totals 14 residues. Germline CDR1 MDHEN, CDR2 SYDVKM. CDR3 sequence reads: CASTLDSLNTEAFF.

The rearrangement joins TRBV5-1 to TRBJ2-2; no DNA is available, so the TRBD1 call from TCRdb remains unchecked. This CDR3 is built from 15 residues. Germline CDR1 is SGHRS and CDR2 is YFSETQ. CDR3: CASSSETGRSGELFF.

CDR3 residues: CASSPKGTDTQYF. V usage is TRBV11-3 and J usage is TRBJ2-3. The CDR3 extends over 13 amino acids. Germline V gene sequence: CDR1 SGHNT, CDR2 YENEEA.

V is TRBV4-2 and J is TRBJ2-2; the D call from TCRdb, TRBD2, cannot be confirmed without DNA. CDR3 length: 18 residues. The germline gives CDR1 LGHNA, CDR2 YNFKEQ. CDR3 sequence: CASSQAGTAGVDTGELFF.

The chain carries TRBV5-1 and TRBJ2-1; TCRdb returns TRBD2, unconfirmable since there is no DNA. The CDR3 runs to 15 residues. Germline assignment: CDR1 SGHRS and CDR2 YFSETQ. The chain's CDR3 is CASSGGLAVSNEQFF.

The rearrangement links TRBV30 to TRBJ1-1. The CDR3 is made up of 14 amino acids. Germline V CDR1 and CDR2: GTSNPN, SVGIG (reference sequence). CDR3 amino acids: CAWSVVRRSTEAFF.

This chain joins TRBV2 and TRBJ2-5; TCRdb indicates TRBD1, and absent DNA this call remains unverified. The CDR3 spans 15 residues. CDR1 and CDR2 (germline): SNHLY, FYNNEI. CDR3 sequence: CASSKTGLMWETQYF.

The V and J genes are TRBV7-3 and TRBJ2-1; with no DNA, the TCRdb D assignment of TRBD1 cannot be verified. The CDR3 contains 17 residues. The germline V gene has CDR1 SGHTA and CDR2 FQGTGA. This CDR3 is CASSLGGGGPPYNEQFF. Supplemented by reference TRBV7-3 and TRBJ2-1, the full variable domain reads GAGVSQTPSNKVTEKGKYVELRCDPISGHTALYWYRQSLGQGPEFLIYFQGTGAADDSGLPNDRFFAVRPEGSVSTLKIQRTERGDSAVYLCASSLGGGGPPYNEQFFGPGTRLTVL.

The chain couples TRBV5-1 to TRBJ2-3; TCRdb picks TRBD2, but there is no DNA to check that call. Germline V CDR1 and CDR2: SGHRS, YFSETQ. The CDR3 is 16 residues long. The CDR3 reads CASSFTGLAPTDTQYF.

V usage is TRBV10-3 and J usage is TRBJ2-1; as DNA is missing, the TRBD1 call by TCRdb cannot be tested. Germline V gene sequence: CDR1 ENHRY, CDR2 SYGVKD. This CDR3 region has 15 residues. The CDR3 reads CAISEEWGQVNEQFF.

This rearrangement joins TRBV6-1 to TRBJ2-1. There are 17 residues in the CDR3. CDR1 is MNHNS, CDR2 SASEGT, per germline. This CDR3 reads CASSRGAVGRSYNEQFF.

J is TRBJ2-1 and V is TRBV20-1; the TRBD1 assignment by TCRdb is unverifiable without DNA. This CDR3 is built from 15 residues. Germline CDR1 is DFQATT and CDR2 is SNEGSKA (reference sequence). CDR3 sequence: CSATPVDRGHNEQFF.

V usage is TRBV7-2 and J usage is TRBJ2-1; TCRdb outputs TRBD2, but without DNA this stays unchecked. CDR3 length: 16 amino acids. Germline assignment: CDR1 SGHTA and CDR2 FQGNSA. CDR3 sequence: CASSPWSGSVGNEQFF.

The chain links TRBV7-2 to TRBJ2-7; the D gene TCRdb calls, TRBD2, cannot be checked with no DNA. The CDR3 has 17 amino acids. Germline V gene sequence: CDR1 SGHTA, CDR2 FQGNSA. The CDR3 is CASSIVGWDLSGYEQYF.

The chain has TRBV29-1 and TRBJ1-1. The CDR3 totals 14 residues. Germline lookup yields CDR1 SQVTM and CDR2 ANQGSEA. CDR3 sequence reads: CSSSYSFGNTEAFF.

This chain links TRBV29-1 with TRBJ2-5; the TCRdb call, TRBD1, lacks DNA for checking. This CDR3 comprises 14 residues. Germline loops: CDR1 SQVTM, CDR2 ANQGSEA. CDR3 in amino acids: CSGNVGQLQETQYF. Full variable domain (rest looked up from reference TRBV29-1 and TRBJ2-5): SAVISQKPSRDICQRGTSLTIQCQVDSQVTMMFWYRQQPGQSLTLIATANQGSEATYESGFVIDKFPISRPNLTFSTLTVSNMSPEDSSIYLCSGNVGQLQETQYFGPGTRLLVL.

The chain couples TRBV11-1 to TRBJ2-1; TCRdb gives TRBD1 as the D gene, but with no DNA this cannot be confirmed. This CDR3 comprises 12 residues. Germline CDR1 and CDR2: SGHAT and FQDESV (reference sequence). CDR3 in amino acids: CASGPGGNEQFF.

CDR3: CASSFLSDNSPLHF. The V gene is TRBV5-6, the J gene TRBJ1-6. The CDR3 spans 14 residues. CDR1 and CDR2 (germline): SGHDT, YYEEEE.

The chain employs TRBV24-1 and TRBJ2-2; TCRdb picks TRBD1, but there is no DNA to check that call. CDR1 is KGHDR and CDR2 is SFDVKD in the germline V gene. This CDR3 is 17 amino acids long. CDR3 loop: CATSDSPGQGEAGELFF.

The chain is built from TRBV24-1 and TRBJ2-3; the D call of TRBD1 rests on TCRdb alone, since no DNA is present to check it. The CDR3 runs to 14 residues. The germline V gene encodes CDR1 KGHDR and CDR2 SFDVKD. CDR3 sequence: CATSPVAPTDTQYF.

V is TRBV4-1 and J is TRBJ2-3. Germline assignment: CDR1 MGHRA and CDR2 YSYEKL. The CDR3 consists of 16 residues. CDR3 region: CASSLTLAQTTDTQYF.

V gene TRBV4-3 combines with J gene TRBJ2-1; TCRdb picks TRBD2, but there is no DNA to check that call. This CDR3 is built from 18 residues. CDR1 is LGHNA, CDR2 YSLEER, per germline. CDR3 protein: CASSQHRGTSGGYNEQFF.

The chain employs TRBV5-1 and TRBJ1-1; TCRdb designates TRBD1, a call that cannot be tested without DNA. There are 15 residues in the CDR3. Germline loops: CDR1 SGHRS, CDR2 YFSETQ. The CDR3 loop reads CASSKTRGLNTEAFF.